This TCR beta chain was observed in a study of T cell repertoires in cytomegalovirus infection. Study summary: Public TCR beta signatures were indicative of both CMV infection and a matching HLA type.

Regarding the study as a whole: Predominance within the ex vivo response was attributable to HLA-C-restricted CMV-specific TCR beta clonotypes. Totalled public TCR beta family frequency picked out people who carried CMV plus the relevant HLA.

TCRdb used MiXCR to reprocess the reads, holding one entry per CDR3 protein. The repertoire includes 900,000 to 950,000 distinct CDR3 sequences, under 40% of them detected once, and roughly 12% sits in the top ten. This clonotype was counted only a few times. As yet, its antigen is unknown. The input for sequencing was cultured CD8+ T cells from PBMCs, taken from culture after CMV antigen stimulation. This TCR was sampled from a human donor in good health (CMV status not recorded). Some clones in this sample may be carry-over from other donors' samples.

The CDR3 here is CSVEGTGTGELFF. CDR3 DNA sequence: TGCAGCGTTGAGGGTACTGGCACCGGGGAGCTGTTTTTT. This chain connects TRBV29-1 to TRBJ2-2; no clear D. The CDR3 loop spans 13 amino acids. V was shortened by 3 bases and J by 4 bases, with 9 bases between the two germline ends. Germline V gives CDR1 SQVTM, CDR2 ANQGSEA.